These T cell receptor beta chains were read from a single sample in a study of persistence of HIV-infected CD4 T cells. Data came from immunoSEQ multiplex PCR; TCRdb stores just in-frame clones and leaves some out. Here the sample spans about 45,000 clones, about 87% being singletons. Their cognate antigens are unknown. Specimen: CD4+ T cells sorted from PBMCs after approximately 19-hour stimulation, collected from a patient who received antiretroviral therapy. These receptors came from an adult woman with HIV who was CMV-seropositive. The CDR3 runs from the conserved cysteine through the conserved F or W. D genes are given only for firm matches. Clone sizes are given selectively: once, few, many, or a class where the clone is expanded.

13	once	-	TRBV7-6	TRBJ1-6	CASSLSNNSPLHF	TGTGCCAGCAGCTTATCAAATAATTCACCCCTCCACTTT
16	-	TRBD2	TRBV7-2	TRBJ2-3	CASSLSSGGNTDTQYF	TGTGCCAGCAGCTTATCTAGCGGGGGCAACACAGATACGCAGTATTTT
20	-	-	TRBV11-3	TRBJ2-3	CASSDPIGGRVRPDTDTQYF	TGTGCCAGCAGCGACCCCATTGGGGGGCGCGTCAGACCCGACACAGATACGCAGTATTTT
14	-	-	TRBV7-3	TRBJ1-1	CASRLGPMNTEAFF	TGTGCCAGCAGGCTCGGTCCGATGAACACTGAAGCTTTCTTT
15	-	-	TRBV3-1/TRBV3-2	TRBJ1-2	CASSQDSQGNYGYTF	TGTGCCAGCAGCCAAGACAGCCAGGGCAACTATGGCTACACCTTC
13	-	-	TRBV19	TRBJ1-1	CASTDRRNTEAFF	TGTGCCAGCACTGACAGACGGAACACTGAAGCTTTCTTT
10	-	-	TRBV24-1	TRBJ1-1	CATYSDEAFF	TGTGCCACCTACAGTGATGAAGCTTTCTTT
17	-	TRBD2	TRBV5-1	TRBJ2-5	CASSSPSGLAGKETQYF	TGCGCCAGCAGCTCTCCGTCGGGACTAGCGGGGAAAGAGACCCAGTACTTC
12	-	-	TRBV2	TRBJ1-2	CASSVTDYGYTF	TGTGCCAGCAGTGTTACGGACTATGGCTACACCTTC
13	few	-	TRBV27	TRBJ1-1	CASSFRWNTEAFF	TGTGCCAGCAGTTTCCGGTGGAACACTGAAGCTTTCTTT
14	large	-	TRBV6-6	TRBJ2-7	CASSPTGTSGEQYF	TGTGCCAGCAGTCCAACCGGGACCTCTGGGGAGCAGTACTTC
14	once	-	TRBV7-9	TRBJ2-7	CASSLAGVLYEQYF	TGTGCCAGCAGCTTAGCAGGGGTACTCTACGAGCAGTACTTC
14	-	-	TRBV4-1	TRBJ2-6	CASSLLPGANVLTF	TGCGCCAGCAGCCTCCTCCCTGGGGCCAACGTCCTGACTTTC
18	-	TRBD1	TRBV7-2	TRBJ1-4	CASSLLGQGAGANEKLFF	TGTGCCAGCAGCCTCCTGGGACAGGGGGCTGGAGCTAATGAAAAACTGTTTTTT
12	-	-	TRBV6-2/TRBV6-3	TRBJ1-1	CASRRGGTEAFF	TGTGCCAGCCGCCGGGGGGGAACTGAAGCTTTCTTT
11	-	-	TRBV14	TRBJ1-1	CASSLNTEAFF	TGTGCCAGCAGCTTGAACACTGAAGCTTTCTTT
16	-	-	TRBV18	TRBJ2-1	CASSPLLLASTYEQFF	TGTGCCAGCTCACCACTTTTGCTAGCTTCGACCTATGAGCAGTTCTTC
14	once	-	TRBV13	TRBJ2-5	CASSHGAVSETQYF	TGTGCCAGCAGCCACGGCGCAGTCTCAGAGACCCAGTACTTC
12	-	TRBD1	TRBV30	TRBJ1-1	CAWRGQFTEAFF	TGTGCCTGGAGGGGACAGTTCACTGAAGCTTTCTTT
14	-	TRBD1	TRBV14	TRBJ2-3	CASGTLTGDKGQYF	TGTGCCAGCGGGACACTAACAGGGGATAAGGGGCAGTATTTT
15	-	TRBD1	TRBV7-8	TRBJ2-7	CASSDERTGSYEQYF	TGTGCCAGCAGCGACGAACGGACAGGGTCATACGAGCAGTACTTC
15	-	TRBD1	TRBV11-1	TRBJ2-2	CASSIRDRNTGELFF	TGTGCCAGCAGCATCCGGGACAGGAACACCGGGGAGCTGTTTTTT
12	-	-	TRBV29-1	TRBJ2-4	CSGGQRGDIQYF	TGCAGCGGAGGACAGAGAGGAGACATTCAGTACTTC
15	-	TRBD1	TRBV6-1	TRBJ1-2	CASSEAGTGNYGYTF	TGTGCCAGCAGTGAGGCCGGGACAGGGAACTATGGCTACACCTTC
16	-	TRBD1	TRBV24-1	TRBJ2-2	CATSDSDREWGGELFF	TGTGCCACCAGTGATTCGGACAGGGAATGGGGCGGGGAGCTGTTTTTT
12	-	-	TRBV7-8	TRBJ2-3	CASSPQTDTQYF	TGTGCCAGCAGCCCCCAAACCGATACGCAGTATTTT
14	-	-	TRBV10-1	TRBJ2-5	CASSELTSQETQYF	TGCGCCAGCAGTGAATTGACTAGCCAAGAGACCCAGTACTTC
19	few	-	TRBV11-2	TRBJ2-7	CASSLDSPPAGGISHEQYF	TGTGCCAGCAGCTTAGATTCCCCGCCCGCCGGGGGAATCTCCCACGAGCAGTACTTC
15	-	TRBD1	TRBV7-6	TRBJ1-2	CASSLEATGAYGYTF	TGTGCCAGCAGCTTAGAGGCTACAGGGGCTTATGGCTACACCTTC
13	-	-	TRBV7-3	TRBJ2-5	CASSDSSWETQYF	TGTGCCAGCAGCGACTCTAGCTGGGAGACCCAGTACTTC
16	-	-	TRBV14	TRBJ1-1	CASSDGPKRENTEAFF	TGTGCCAGCAGCGATGGACCTAAACGGGAGAACACTGAAGCTTTCTTT
11	-	-	TRBV7-3	TRBJ2-1	CASSSGVEQFF	TGTGCCAGCAGCTCGGGCGTGGAGCAGTTCTTC
15	-	-	TRBV5-5	TRBJ1-5	CASSGGLDDYQPQHF	TGTGCCAGCAGCGGGGGGCTGGACGACTATCAGCCCCAGCATTTT
16	few	-	TRBV7-9	TRBJ1-3	CASSLSMDASGNTIYF	TGTGCCAGCAGCTTATCAATGGACGCCTCTGGAAACACCATATATTTT
16	-	TRBD2	TRBV7-9	TRBJ2-5	CASSLGSGGAQETQYF	TGTGCCAGCAGCTTAGGTAGCGGGGGGGCTCAAGAGACCCAGTACTTC
16	-	TRBD1	TRBV2	TRBJ1-1	CASRSAGGWVNTEAFF	TGTGCCAGCAGATCGGCAGGGGGTTGGGTGAACACTGAAGCTTTCTTT
15	-	-	TRBV6-5	TRBJ1-5	CASSYSSQGNQPQHF	TGTGCCAGCAGTTACTCTAGTCAGGGAAATCAGCCCCAGCATTTT
12	-	-	TRBV29-1	TRBJ2-3	CSVESSTDTQYF	TGCAGCGTTGAATCTAGCACAGATACGCAGTATTTT
17	-	TRBD2	TRBV3-1/TRBV3-2	TRBJ2-2	CASSQGSGGTNTGELFF	TGTGCCAGCAGCCAAGGTAGCGGGGGGACGAACACCGGGGAGCTGTTTTTT
16	-	TRBD1	TRBV18	TRBJ2-2	CASSPLQGRNTGELFF	TGTGCCAGCTCACCCCTACAGGGGCGGAACACCGGGGAGCTGTTTTTT
14	-	TRBD1	TRBV7-2	TRBJ1-1	CASNQGVGWTEAFF	TGTGCCAGCAACCAGGGGGTGGGTTGGACTGAAGCTTTCTTT
15	once	-	TRBV6-2/TRBV6-3	TRBJ2-6	CASSSQGPGANVLTF	TGTGCCAGCAGTTCTCAGGGTCCCGGGGCCAACGTCCTGACTTTC
14	-	-	TRBV19	TRBJ1-5	CASRPGNSNQPQHF	TGTGCCAGTCGTCCCGGAAATAGCAATCAGCCCCAGCATTTT
16	-	TRBD2	TRBV7-6	TRBJ2-5	CASSLAVLGGGETQYF	TGTGCCAGCAGCTTAGCGGTTCTTGGGGGGGGAGAGACCCAGTACTTC
14	-	-	TRBV10-3	TRBJ2-5	CAISAGQTKETQYF	TGTGCCATCAGTGCGGGGCAAACTAAAGAGACCCAGTACTTC
17	-	TRBD2	TRBV28	TRBJ2-7	CASSRRDRLAVSPEQYF	TGTGCCAGCAGTCGTCGGGATAGACTAGCGGTATCTCCCGAGCAGTACTTC
17	-	-	TRBV5-5	TRBJ2-5	CASSLGLSGAGGETQYF	TGTGCCAGCAGCTTGGGGTTATCGGGGGCCGGGGGAGAGACCCAGTACTTC
15	-	-	TRBV5-1	TRBJ1-6	CASSLGTAYNSPLHF	TGCGCCAGCAGCTTGGGGACAGCCTATAATTCACCCCTCCACTTT
14	-	-	TRBV2	TRBJ2-1	CASTQGSRGNEQFF	TGTGCCAGCACCCAAGGGAGCAGGGGCAATGAGCAGTTCTTC
16	-	-	TRBV5-4	TRBJ1-2	CASSPAWGAFNYGYTF	TGTGCCAGCAGCCCAGCGTGGGGGGCGTTCAACTATGGCTACACCTTC
15	-	-	TRBV29-1	TRBJ1-4	CSVEEGGILGEKLFF	TGCAGCGTTGAAGAAGGGGGAATATTGGGTGAAAAACTGTTTTTT
15	-	-	TRBV10-3	TRBJ2-2	CAISAIAANTGELFF	TGTGCCATCAGTGCAATAGCGGCGAACACCGGGGAGCTGTTTTTT
16	-	-	TRBV5-6	TRBJ2-3	CASSLNELFGTDTQYF	TGTGCCAGCAGCTTGAACGAACTTTTTGGCACAGATACGCAGTATTTT